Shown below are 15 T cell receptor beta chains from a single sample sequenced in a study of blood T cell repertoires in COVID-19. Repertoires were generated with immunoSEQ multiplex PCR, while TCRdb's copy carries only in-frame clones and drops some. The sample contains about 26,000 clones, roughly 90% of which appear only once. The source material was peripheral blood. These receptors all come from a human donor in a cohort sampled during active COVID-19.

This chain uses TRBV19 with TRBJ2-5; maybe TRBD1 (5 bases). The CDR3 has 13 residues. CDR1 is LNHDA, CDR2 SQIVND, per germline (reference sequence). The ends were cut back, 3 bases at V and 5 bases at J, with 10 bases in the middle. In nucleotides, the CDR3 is TGTGCCAGTAGTATGGGCAGGGCGGAGACCCAGTACTTC. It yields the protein CASSMGRAETQYF.

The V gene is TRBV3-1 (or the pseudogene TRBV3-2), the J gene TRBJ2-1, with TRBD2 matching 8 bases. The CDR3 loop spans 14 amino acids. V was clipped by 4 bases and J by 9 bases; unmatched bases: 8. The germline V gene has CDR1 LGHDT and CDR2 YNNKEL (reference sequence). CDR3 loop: CASSRAGVDGEQFF. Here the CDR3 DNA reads TGTGCCAGCAGCCGAGCGGGAGTGGACGGTGAGCAGTTCTTC.

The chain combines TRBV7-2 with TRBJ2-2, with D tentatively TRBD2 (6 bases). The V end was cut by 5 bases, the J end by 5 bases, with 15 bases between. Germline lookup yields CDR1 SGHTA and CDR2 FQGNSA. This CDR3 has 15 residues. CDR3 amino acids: CASSLTSIVTGELFF. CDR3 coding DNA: TGTGCCAGCAGCCTGACTAGTATTGTGACCGGGGAGCTGTTTTTT.

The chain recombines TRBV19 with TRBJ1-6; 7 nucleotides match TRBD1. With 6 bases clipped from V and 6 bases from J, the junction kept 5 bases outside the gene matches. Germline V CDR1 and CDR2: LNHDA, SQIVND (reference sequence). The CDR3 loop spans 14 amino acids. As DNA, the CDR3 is TGTGCCAGTAGAACCGGGACAGTTAATTCACCCCTCCACTTT. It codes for CASRTGTVNSPLHF.

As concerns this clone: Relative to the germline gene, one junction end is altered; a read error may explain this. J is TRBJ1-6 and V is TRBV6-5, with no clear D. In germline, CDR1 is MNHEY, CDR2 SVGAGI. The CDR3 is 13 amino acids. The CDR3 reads CASSLLYYSPLHF. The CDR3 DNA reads TGTGCCAGCAGCCTCCTCTATTATTCACCCCTCCACTTT.

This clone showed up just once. The CDR3: CSVRAGSAKNIQYF. The CDR3 DNA sequence: TGCAGCGTGAGGGCTGGGTCGGCCAAAAACATTCAGTACTTC. The chain recombines TRBV29-1 with TRBJ2-4; D possibly corresponds to TRBD2 (5 bases). The CDR3 sequence is 14 residues long. V was clipped by 6 bases and J by 1 base, with 13 bases between them. Germline V gene sequence: CDR1 SQVTM, CDR2 ANQGSEA.

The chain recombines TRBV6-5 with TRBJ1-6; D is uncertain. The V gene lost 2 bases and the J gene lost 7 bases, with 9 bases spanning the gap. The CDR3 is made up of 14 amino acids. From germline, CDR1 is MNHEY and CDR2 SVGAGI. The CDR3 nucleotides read TGTGCCAGCAGTTACAGGGAGAGGAATTCACCCCTCCACTTT. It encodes CASSYRERNSPLHF.

The CDR3 region has the DNA TGTGCCAGCAGTTCAGCCGGGACAGGGTCAGATACGCAGTATTTT. Amino acid sequence: CASSSAGTGSDTQYF. The chain combines TRBV28 with TRBJ2-3; TRBD1 aligns across 9 bases. The CDR3 runs to 15 residues. Trimming removed 4 bases from V and 4 bases from J; junction bases left unmatched: 6. Germline V gene sequence: CDR1 MDHEN, CDR2 SYDVKM.

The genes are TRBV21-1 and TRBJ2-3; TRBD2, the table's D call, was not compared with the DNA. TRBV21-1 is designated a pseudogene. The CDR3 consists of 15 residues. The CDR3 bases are TGTGCCAGCAGCCAGGCGGAGGGCAGCACAGATACGCAGTATTTT. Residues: CASSQAEGSTDTQYF.

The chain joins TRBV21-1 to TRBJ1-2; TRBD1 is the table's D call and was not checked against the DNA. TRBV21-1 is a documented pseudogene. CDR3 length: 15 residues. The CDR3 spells CASRKGQRANYGYTF. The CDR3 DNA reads TGTGCCAGCAGAAAGGGACAAAGAGCTAACTATGGCTACACCTTC.

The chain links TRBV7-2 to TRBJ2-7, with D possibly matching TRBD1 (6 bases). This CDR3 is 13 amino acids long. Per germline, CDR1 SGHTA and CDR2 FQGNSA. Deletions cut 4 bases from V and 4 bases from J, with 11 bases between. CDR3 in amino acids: CASSYRAQYEQYF. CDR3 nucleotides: TGTGCCAGCAGCTACAGGGCTCAGTACGAGCAGTACTTC.

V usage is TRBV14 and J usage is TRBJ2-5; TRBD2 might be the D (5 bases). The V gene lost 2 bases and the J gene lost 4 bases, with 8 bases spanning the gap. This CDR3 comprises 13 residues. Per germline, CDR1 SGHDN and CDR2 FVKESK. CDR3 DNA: TGTGCCAGCAGCCAACCCCGGGGAGAGACCCAGTACTTC. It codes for CASSQPRGETQYF.

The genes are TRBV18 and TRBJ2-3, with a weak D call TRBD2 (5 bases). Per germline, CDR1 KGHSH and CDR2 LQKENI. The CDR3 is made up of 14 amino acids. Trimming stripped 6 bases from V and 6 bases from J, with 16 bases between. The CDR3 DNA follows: TGTGCCAGCTCCGGACTCGCTGCCACGGATACGCAGTATTTT. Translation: CASSGLAATDTQYF.

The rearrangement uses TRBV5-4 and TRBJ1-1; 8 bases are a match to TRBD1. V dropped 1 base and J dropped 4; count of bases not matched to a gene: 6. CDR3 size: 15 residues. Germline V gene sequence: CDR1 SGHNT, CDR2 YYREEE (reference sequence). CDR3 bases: TGTGCCAGCAGCTTGATCCAGGGGGCCGGCACTGAAGCTTTCTTT. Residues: CASSLIQGAGTEAFF. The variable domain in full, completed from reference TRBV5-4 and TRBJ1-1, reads ETGVTQSPTHLIKTRGQQVTLRCSSQSGHNTVSWYQQALGQGPQFIFQYYREEENGRGNFPPRFSGLQFPNYSSELNVNALELDDSALYLCASSLIQGAGTEAFFGQGTRLTVV.

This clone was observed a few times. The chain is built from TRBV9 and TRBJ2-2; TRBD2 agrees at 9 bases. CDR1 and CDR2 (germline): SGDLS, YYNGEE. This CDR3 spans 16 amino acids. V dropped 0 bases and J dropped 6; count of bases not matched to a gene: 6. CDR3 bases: TGTGCCAGCAGCGTAGAGAGCGGGAGGTTCGCCGGGGAGCTGTTTTTT. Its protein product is CASSVESGRFAGELFF.